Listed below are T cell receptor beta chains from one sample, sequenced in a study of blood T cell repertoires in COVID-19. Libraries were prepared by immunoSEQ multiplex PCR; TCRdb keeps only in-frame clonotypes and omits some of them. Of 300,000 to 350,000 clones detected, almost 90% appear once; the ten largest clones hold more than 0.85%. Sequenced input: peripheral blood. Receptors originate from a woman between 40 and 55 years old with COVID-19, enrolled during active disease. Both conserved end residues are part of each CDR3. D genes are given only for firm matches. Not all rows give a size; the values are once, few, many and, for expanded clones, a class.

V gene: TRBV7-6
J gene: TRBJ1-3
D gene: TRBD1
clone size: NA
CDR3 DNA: TGTGCCAGCACCCTTCAGAGGGGGCTTGGAAACACCATATATTTT
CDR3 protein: CASTLQRGLGNTIYF

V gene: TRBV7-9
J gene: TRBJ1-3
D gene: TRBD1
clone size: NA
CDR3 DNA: TGTGCCAGCAGCTGGGACAGAACAGCTTCTGGAAACACCATATATTTT
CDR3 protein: CASSWDRTASGNTIYF

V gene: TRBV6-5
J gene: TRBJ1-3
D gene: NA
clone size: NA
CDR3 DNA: TGTGCCAGCAGCCCGTTCCCGGGGACTGGAAACACCATATATTTT
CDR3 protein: CASSPFPGTGNTIYF

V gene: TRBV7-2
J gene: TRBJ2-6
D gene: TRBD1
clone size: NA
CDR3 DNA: TGTGCCAGCAGCTCAAGGGACAGGGGTTTATTTGGGGCCAACGTCCTGACTTTC
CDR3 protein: CASSSRDRGLFGANVLTF

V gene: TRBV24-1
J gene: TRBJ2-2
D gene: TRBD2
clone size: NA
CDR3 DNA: TGTGCCACCAGGTCTAGCGGGGACACCGGGGAGCTGTTTTTT
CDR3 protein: CATRSSGDTGELFF

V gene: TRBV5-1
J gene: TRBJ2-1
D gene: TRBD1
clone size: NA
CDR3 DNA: TGCGCCAGCAGCCGGGGGACAGGGGGGAGCTCCTACAATGAGCAGTTCTTC
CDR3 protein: CASSRGTGGSSYNEQFF

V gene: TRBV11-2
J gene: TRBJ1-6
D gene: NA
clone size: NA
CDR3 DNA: TGTGCCAGCAGCTTAGATACCTCCCAGATTACTTCACCCCTCCACTTT
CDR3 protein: CASSLDTSQITSPLHF

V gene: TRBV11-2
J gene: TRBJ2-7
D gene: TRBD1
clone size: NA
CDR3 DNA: TGTGCCAGCAGCCCAGACAGGGGAGGCTACGAGCAGTACTTC
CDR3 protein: CASSPDRGGYEQYF

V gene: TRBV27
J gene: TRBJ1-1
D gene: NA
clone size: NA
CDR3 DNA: TGTGCCAGCAGTGAAACCCGGGACACTGAAGCTTTCTTT
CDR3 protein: CASSETRDTEAFF

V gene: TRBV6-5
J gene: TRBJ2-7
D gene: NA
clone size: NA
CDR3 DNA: TGTGCCAGCAGTTACGCCGGGGGAGGTTACTACGAGCAGTACTTC
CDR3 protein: CASSYAGGGYYEQYF

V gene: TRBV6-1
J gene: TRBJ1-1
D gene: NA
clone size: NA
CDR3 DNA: TGTGCCAGCAGTGATTCAGGGATTTTTGGCACTGAAGCTTTCTTT
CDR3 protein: CASSDSGIFGTEAFF

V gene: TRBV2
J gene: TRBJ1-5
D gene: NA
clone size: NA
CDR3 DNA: TGTGCCAGCAGTGTCGAGGGATTCAATAGCAATCAGCCCCAGCATTTT
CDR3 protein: CASSVEGFNSNQPQHF

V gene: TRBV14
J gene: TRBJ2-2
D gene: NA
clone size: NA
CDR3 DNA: TGTGCCAGCAGCCAAGATGAACAGGAGTCGAACACCGGGGAGCTGTTTTTT
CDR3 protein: CASSQDEQESNTGELFF

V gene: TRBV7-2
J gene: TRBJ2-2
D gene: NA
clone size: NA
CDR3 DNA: TGTGCCAGCAGCTCACCCTCACAGGGCGGCACCGGGGAGCTGTTTTTT
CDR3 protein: CASSSPSQGGTGELFF

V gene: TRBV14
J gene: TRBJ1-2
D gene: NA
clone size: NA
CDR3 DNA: TGTGCCAGCAGCCAAGATCCTCGGGGGTCTAACTATGGCTACACCTTC
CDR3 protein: CASSQDPRGSNYGYTF

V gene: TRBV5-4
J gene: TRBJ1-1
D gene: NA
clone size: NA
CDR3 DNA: TGTGCCAGCAGCTTGGATGGCCTCAACACTGAAGCTTTCTTT
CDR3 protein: CASSLDGLNTEAFF

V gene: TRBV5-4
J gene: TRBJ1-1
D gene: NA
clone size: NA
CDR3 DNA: TGTGCCAGCAGCCAGGAACTGAACACTGAAGCTTTCTTT
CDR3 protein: CASSQELNTEAFF

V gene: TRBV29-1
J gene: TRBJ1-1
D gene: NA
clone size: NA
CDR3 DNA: TGCAGCGTAGTGAATCAGGGGAACACTGAAGCTTTCTTT
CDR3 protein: CSVVNQGNTEAFF

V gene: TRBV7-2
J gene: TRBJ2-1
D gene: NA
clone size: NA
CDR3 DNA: TGTGCCAGCAGCATCGACTACGGCGATGAGCAGTTCTTC
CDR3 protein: CASSIDYGDEQFF

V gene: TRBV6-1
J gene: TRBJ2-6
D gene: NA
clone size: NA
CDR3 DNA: TGTGCCAGCAGTGAAGGGACAGCTGGGGCCAACGTCCTGACTTTC
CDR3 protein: CASSEGTAGANVLTF

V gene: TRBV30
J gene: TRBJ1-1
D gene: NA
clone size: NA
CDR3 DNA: TGTGCCTGGAGTGTGTCTAGGACTGAAGCTTTCTTT
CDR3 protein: CAWSVSRTEAFF

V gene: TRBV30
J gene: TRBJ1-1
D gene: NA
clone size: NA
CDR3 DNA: TGTGCCTGGAGTGCCCCCCTTGACTGGCGGACTGAAGCTTTCTTT
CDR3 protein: CAWSAPLDWRTEAFF

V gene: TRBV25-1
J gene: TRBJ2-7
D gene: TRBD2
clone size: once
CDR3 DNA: TGTGCCAGCAGTGAATGGGCTAGCGGGAAAGACGAGCAGTACTTC
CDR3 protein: CASSEWASGKDEQYF

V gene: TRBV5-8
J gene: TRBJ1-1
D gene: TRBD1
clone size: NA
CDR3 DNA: TGTGCCAGCAGCCCGGGAGGGACAGACAAAAACACTGAAGCTTTCTTT
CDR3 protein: CASSPGGTDKNTEAFF

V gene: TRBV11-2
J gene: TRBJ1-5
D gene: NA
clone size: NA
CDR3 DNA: TGTGCCAGCAGCCTTGGGGGGGGACCCCAGCATTTT
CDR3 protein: CASSLGGGPQHF

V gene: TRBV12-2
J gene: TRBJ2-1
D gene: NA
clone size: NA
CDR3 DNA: TGTGCAAGTCGCTTATATGGGCGGGAGGGTCTCTTTTACAATGAGCAGTTCTTC
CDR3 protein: CASRLYGREGLFYNEQFF

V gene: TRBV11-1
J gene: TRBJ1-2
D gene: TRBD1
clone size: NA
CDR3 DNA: TGTGCCAGCAGCCCAGGGGGACAGGGATCGTTCGGCTACACCTTC
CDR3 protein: CASSPGGQGSFGYTF

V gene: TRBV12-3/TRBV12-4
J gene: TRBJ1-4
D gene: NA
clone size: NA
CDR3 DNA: TGTGCCAGCAGTTCCGCGAGCTGGGCTATCTCGTTT
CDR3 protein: CASSSASWAISF

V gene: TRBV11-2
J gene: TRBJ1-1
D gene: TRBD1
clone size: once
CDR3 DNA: TGTGCCAGCAGCGAAAACAGGGGGTGGGGCACTGAAGCTTTCTTT
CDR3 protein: CASSENRGWGTEAFF

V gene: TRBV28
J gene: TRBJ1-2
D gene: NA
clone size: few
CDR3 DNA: TGTGCCAGCAGTCTGACAGGTTTCTATGGCTACACCTTC
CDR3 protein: CASSLTGFYGYTF

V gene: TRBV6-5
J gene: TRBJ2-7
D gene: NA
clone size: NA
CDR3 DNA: TGTGCCAGCACTGGGGCTCTTTCCTACGAGCAGTACTTC
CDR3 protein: CASTGALSYEQYF

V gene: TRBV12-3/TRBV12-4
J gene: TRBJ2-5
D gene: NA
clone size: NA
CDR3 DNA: TGTGCCAGCAGTTTAGTGCAGGTAGAGACCCAGTACTTC
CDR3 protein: CASSLVQVETQYF

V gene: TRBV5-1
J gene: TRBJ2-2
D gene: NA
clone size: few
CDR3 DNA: TGCGCCAGCAGCTCGTACTCCACCGGGGAGCTGTTTTTT
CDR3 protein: CASSSYSTGELFF

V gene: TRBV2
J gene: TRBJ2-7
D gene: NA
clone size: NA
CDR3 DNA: TGTGCCAGCAGCGGGAACCCCTACGAGCAGTACTTC
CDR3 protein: CASSGNPYEQYF

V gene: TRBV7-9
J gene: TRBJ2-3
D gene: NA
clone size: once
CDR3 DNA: TGTGCCAGCAGCTTAGAGGCCAGGGTGACAGATACGCAGTATTTT
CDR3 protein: CASSLEARVTDTQYF

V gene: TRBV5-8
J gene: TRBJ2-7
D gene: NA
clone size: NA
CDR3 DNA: TGTGCCAGCAGCTTGATCCCTAGGAGCGAGCAGTACTTC
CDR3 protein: CASSLIPRSEQYF

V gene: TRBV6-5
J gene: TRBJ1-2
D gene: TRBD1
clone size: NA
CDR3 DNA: TGTGCCAGCAGGACACAGGGGAACTATGGCTACACCTTC
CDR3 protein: CASRTQGNYGYTF

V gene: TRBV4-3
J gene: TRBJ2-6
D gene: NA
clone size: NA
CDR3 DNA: TGCGCCAGCACCTCACAGGTTGCTGGGGCCAACGTCCTGACTTTC
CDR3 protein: CASTSQVAGANVLTF

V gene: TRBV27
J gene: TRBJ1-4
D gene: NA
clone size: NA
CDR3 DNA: TGTGCCAGCTGTGTCGGGGGGGCTAATGAAAAACTGTTTTTT
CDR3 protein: CASCVGGANEKLFF

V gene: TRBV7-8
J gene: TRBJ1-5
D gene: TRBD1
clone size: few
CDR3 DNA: TGTGCCAGCAGCTTAGCACAGGGGGCGAAGCAGCCCCAGCATTTT
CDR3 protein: CASSLAQGAKQPQHF

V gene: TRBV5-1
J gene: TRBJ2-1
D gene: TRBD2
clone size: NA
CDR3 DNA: TGCGCCAGCAGCTTGGGACTAGCGGGGGGCCCGGCCTACAATGAGCAGTTCTTC
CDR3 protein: CASSLGLAGGPAYNEQFF

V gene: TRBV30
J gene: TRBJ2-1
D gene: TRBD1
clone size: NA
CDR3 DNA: TGTGCCTGGAGACCTGACAGGGGGGACTACAATGAGCAGTTCTTC
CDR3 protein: CAWRPDRGDYNEQFF

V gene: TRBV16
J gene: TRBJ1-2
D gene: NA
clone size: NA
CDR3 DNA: TGTGCCAGCAGCCAATCGATTTGGCAGGGAAGAGCTAACTATGGCTACACCTTC
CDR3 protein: CASSQSIWQGRANYGYTF

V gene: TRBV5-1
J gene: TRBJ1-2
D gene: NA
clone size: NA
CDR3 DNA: TGCGCCAGCAGCTTGGCCCTAGAATTCTATGGCTACACCTTC
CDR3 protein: CASSLALEFYGYTF

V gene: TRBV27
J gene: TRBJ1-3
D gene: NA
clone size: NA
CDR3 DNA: TGTGCCAGCAGGCGGACAGCTGGAAACACCATATATTTT
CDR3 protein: CASRRTAGNTIYF

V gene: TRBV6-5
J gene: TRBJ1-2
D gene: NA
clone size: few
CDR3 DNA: TGTGCCAGCAGTTGGGGGGGAGGCTACACCTTC
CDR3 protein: CASSWGGGYTF

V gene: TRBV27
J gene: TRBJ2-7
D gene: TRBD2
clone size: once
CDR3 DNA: TGTGCCAGCAGTCCCCTGACTAGCGTAGTCGAGCAGTACTTC
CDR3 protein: CASSPLTSVVEQYF

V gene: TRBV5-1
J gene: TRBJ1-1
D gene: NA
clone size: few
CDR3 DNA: TGCGCCAGCAGCTTGCGGGGGGATCGGAACACTGAAGCTTTCTTT
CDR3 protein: CASSLRGDRNTEAFF

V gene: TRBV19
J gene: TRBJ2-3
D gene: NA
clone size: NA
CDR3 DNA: TGTGCCAGTAGTATCGGCACAGATACGCAGTATTTT
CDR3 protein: CASSIGTDTQYF

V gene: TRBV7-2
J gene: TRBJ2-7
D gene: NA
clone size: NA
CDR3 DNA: TGTGCCAGCAGCCCCAGCGGAAGCTCCTACGAGCAGTACTTC
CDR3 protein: CASSPSGSSYEQYF

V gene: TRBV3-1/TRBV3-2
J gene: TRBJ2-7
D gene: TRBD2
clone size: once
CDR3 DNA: TGTGCCAGCAGCCAAGTTCTATTGCTGACCGGGCGGGGGGTCTACGAGCAGTACTTC
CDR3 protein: CASSQVLLLTGRGVYEQYF